This T cell receptor beta chain was obtained from a study of T cell responses to AZD1222 COVID-19 vaccine. Whole-study findings and limits: The study found vaccine-associated CD4 TCRs spanning spike, dominant at 160-218 and 743-854. Clonal diversity was possibly underestimated, and the donors were mostly white British, with more females.

The CDR3 is made up of 15 amino acids. Germline V gene sequence: CDR1 WSHSY, CDR2 SAAADI. V dropped 6 bases and J dropped 7; count of bases not matched to a gene: 11. Measured with immunoSEQ multiplex PCR; TCRdb has only the in-frame clones, and not every one. The table lists roughly 150,000 clones, more than 85% of them singletons. In the case of this clone: Its antigen is still unknown.

The V and J genes are TRBV10-2 and TRBJ2-7; 11 bases are shared with TRBD2. Sequencing was performed on peripheral blood, taken on day 0 of AZD1222 vaccination. This TCR was sampled from an adult in good health. Here the CDR3 DNA reads TGCGCCAGCAGAGCCGGGACTAGCGGAGCCCATGAGCAGTACTTC. It yields the protein CASRAGTSGAHEQYF.